The T cell receptor beta chain described here comes from a study of blood T cell repertoires in COVID-19. Produced via immunoSEQ multiplex PCR; TCRdb's table is partial and in-frame only. The sample consists of about 330,000 clones, more than 90% of them appearing once. CDR1 and CDR2 (germline): SEHNR, FQNEAQ (reference sequence). The CDR3 has 15 residues. Trimming cost V 5 bases and J 4 bases; bases outside gene matches: 6. In terms of age and location, participants ranged from roughly 18 to 90 years and lived in about two dozen US areas. This clone showed up just once. V gene TRBV7-9 combines with J gene TRBJ2-7; 12 nucleotides agree with TRBD2. Sequencing input: PBMCs or T cells enriched from blood (not recorded which). The TCR was taken from a woman younger than 45 who had recovered from COVID-19. The CDR3 coding sequence is TGTGCCAGCAGCGATGGACTAGCGGGATGGTACGAGCAGTACTTC. It yields the protein CASSDGLAGWYEQYF.